This passage covers 14 T cell receptor beta chains from one sample sequenced in a study of shared clonotypes between healthy human individuals. Here immunoSEQ multiplex PCR was the method, and the copy in TCRdb shows in-frame clones only, minus some. The sample includes about 2.3 million clones, approximately 90% of them seen just once. What was sequenced was naive CD4+ T cells from PBMCs. Subset here: CD45RA+ positively selected. All receptors come from a man between 18 and 35 years old in good health. Some clones in this sample may be carry-over from other donors' samples.

This clone occurred once. The genes are TRBV10-3 and TRBJ2-7; perhaps TRBD2 as D (6 bases). Per germline, CDR1 ENHRY and CDR2 SYGVKD. The CDR3 consists of 14 residues. V was trimmed by 6 bases and J by 2 bases, leaving 14 bases between them. The CDR3 coding sequence is TGTGCCATCAGCCCGGGACTGCCAACCTACGAGCAGTACTTC. Encoded protein: CAISPGLPTYEQYF.

The chain joins TRBV2 to TRBJ1-2; D may be TRBD1 (6 bases). This CDR3 spans 16 amino acids. V dropped 3 bases and J dropped 3 bases, with 17 bases sitting between them. Germline-derived CDR1 and CDR2 are SNHLY and FYNNEI. CDR3 sequence (DNA): TGTGCCAGCAGTGATTATTGGGGGCGCGGAGACTATGGCTACACCTTC. Amino acids: CASSDYWGRGDYGYTF. Full variable domain (missing parts from reference TRBV2 and TRBJ1-2): EPEVTQTPSHQVTQMGQEVILRCVPISNHLYFYWYRQILGQKVEFLVSFYNNEISEKSEIFDDQFSVERPDGSNFTLKIRSTKLEDSAMYFCASSDYWGRGDYGYTFGSGTRLTVV.

The gene calls are TRBV7-2 and TRBJ2-7; no clear D. The ends were cut back, 5 bases at V and 12 bases at J, with 17 bases in the middle. This CDR3 comprises 12 residues. Germline CDR1 SGHTA, CDR2 FQGNSA. The CDR3 region is CASSPGGPPMYF. For the CDR3, the DNA is TGTGCCAGCAGCCCTGGTGGCCCCCCCATGTACTTC.

Note on this clone: The sample contains more than one DNA sequence encoding this CDR3. This chain joins TRBV30 and TRBJ2-3, with D maybe TRBD2 (7 bases). The length of the CDR3 is 12 residues. The germline V gene encodes CDR1 GTSNPN and CDR2 SVGIG (reference sequence). The DNA for the CDR3 is TGTGCTTGGGAGGGGGGCACAGATACGCAGTATTTT. This sequence encodes CAWEGGTDTQYF.

V gene TRBV28 combines with J gene TRBJ2-4; 8 bases line up with TRBD2. The V segment lost 5 bases and the J segment 11 bases; nucleotides outside the gene matches: 20. This CDR3 comprises 17 residues. The germline CDR1 and CDR2 sequences are MDHEN and SYDVKM. CDR3 loop: CASSALHAGGSRIFQYF. The CDR3 region has the DNA TGTGCCAGCAGTGCCCTCCACGCGGGAGGCTCCAGGATATTTCAGTACTTC.

The V and J genes are TRBV5-1 and TRBJ2-5; D gene ambiguous. Germline CDR1 reads SGHRS; CDR2 reads YFSETQ. Trimming removed 1 base from V and 1 base from J, with 8 bases in between. CDR3 length: 14 amino acids. Here the CDR3 reads CASSLQPSQETQYF. The CDR3 DNA follows: TGCGCCAGCAGCTTGCAACCATCCCAAGAGACCCAGTACTTC.

The chain couples TRBV5-1 to TRBJ2-7; 10 nucleotides agree with TRBD2. Trimming at V came to 0 bases and at J to 2 bases, leaving 5 bases not matched to a gene. The CDR3 is made up of 16 amino acids. CDR1 SGHRS and CDR2 YFSETQ come from the germline V gene. The chain's CDR3 is CASSLGASGSAYEQYF. Written as DNA, the CDR3 is TGCGCCAGCAGCTTGGGTGCTAGCGGGAGCGCCTACGAGCAGTACTTC. Full variable domain (remainder filled in from reference TRBV5-1 and TRBJ2-7): KAGVTQTPRYLIKTRGQQVTLSCSPISGHRSVSWYQQTPGQGLQFLFEYFSETQRNKGNFPGRFSGRQFSNSRSEMNVSTLELGDSALYLCASSLGASGSAYEQYFGPGTRLTVT.

The CDR3: CASSQKGSDTDTQYF. The CDR3 DNA reads as TGCGCCAGCAGTCAAAAAGGGTCAGACACAGATACGCAGTATTTT. This chain connects TRBV5-1 to TRBJ2-3; D remains ambiguous. Germline-derived CDR1 and CDR2 are SGHRS and YFSETQ. The CDR3 spans 15 residues. V lost 5 bases to trimming and J lost 2 bases, with 15 bases between them.

The chain combines TRBV19 with TRBJ2-3; 8 bases match TRBD2. The CDR3 consists of 15 residues. V gave up 5 bases and J gave up 3 bases; unmatched junction bases: 7. CDR1 and CDR2 (germline): LNHDA, SQIVND (reference sequence). CDR3 sequence reads: CASSEGSGRTDTQYF. The DNA of the CDR3 is TGTGCCAGTAGTGAGGGGAGCGGGAGAACAGATACGCAGTATTTT.

J is TRBJ1-1 and V is TRBV28, with 8 bases fitting TRBD1. The CDR3 is 12 amino acids. Germline V CDR1 and CDR2: MDHEN, SYDVKM. The V gene end was trimmed by 7 bases and the J gene end by 6 bases; junction bases not matched to a gene: 4. CDR3 sequence reads: CASTSGGAEAFF. The DNA of the CDR3 is TGTGCCAGCACCTCAGGGGGCGCTGAAGCTTTCTTT.

The V gene is TRBV10-3, the J gene TRBJ2-5; 13 nucleotides align to TRBD2. J was trimmed by 10 bases and V by 6 bases; bases with no gene match: 11. Germline V gene sequence: CDR1 ENHRY, CDR2 SYGVKD. The CDR3 runs 15 residues. CDR3 bases: TGTGCCATCAGCGCTATACTTAGGACTAGCGGGGGCCAGTACTTC. This gives the protein CAISAILRTSGGQYF.

This sequence joins TRBV4-1 and TRBJ2-3, with D unresolved. Germline CDR1 reads MGHRA; CDR2 reads YSYEKL. This CDR3 contains 14 residues. Trimming took off 3 bases at V and 3 bases at J, with 10 bases between the two ends. CDR3 amino acids: CASSQMPDTDTQYF. DNA of the CDR3: TGCGCCAGCAGCCAGATGCCTGATACAGATACGCAGTATTTT.

J is TRBJ1-1 and V is TRBV5-4; 9 nucleotides line up with TRBD1. CDR1 is SGHNT, CDR2 YYREEE, per germline (reference sequence). V lost 2 bases to trimming and J lost 3 bases; unmatched junction nucleotides: 2. CDR3 length equals 14 residues. The CDR3 bases are TGTGCCAGCAGCTTCGGGACAGGGTACACTGAAGCTTTCTTT. This sequence encodes CASSFGTGYTEAFF.

The chain joins TRBV2 to TRBJ2-1, with 9 bases identical to TRBD2. The CDR3 is 14 residues long. Germline loops: CDR1 SNHLY, CDR2 FYNNEI. V trimming: 6 bases; J trimming: 8 bases; junction bases outside the gene matches: 8. The CDR3 here is CASRWTSVEDEQFF. The CDR3 DNA reads TGTGCCAGCAGATGGACTAGCGTCGAGGATGAGCAGTTCTTC.